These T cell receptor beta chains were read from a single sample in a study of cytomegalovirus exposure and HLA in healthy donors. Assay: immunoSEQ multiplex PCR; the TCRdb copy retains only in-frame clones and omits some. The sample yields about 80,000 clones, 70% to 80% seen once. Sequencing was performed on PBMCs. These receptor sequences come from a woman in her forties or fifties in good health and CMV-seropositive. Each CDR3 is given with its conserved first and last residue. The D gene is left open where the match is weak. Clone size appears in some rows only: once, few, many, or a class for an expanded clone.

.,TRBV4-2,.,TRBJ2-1,TGTGCCAGCAGCCAAGAGTCTAGCGCCTACAATGAGCAGTTCTTC,CASSQESSAYNEQFF
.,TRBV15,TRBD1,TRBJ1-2,TGTGCCACCAGCGAAAACAGGGGGCGCGCCTATGGCTACACCTTC,CATSENRGRAYGYTF
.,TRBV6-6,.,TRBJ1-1,TGTGCCAGCAGTTACCACCGGACAGACAAGGCCACTGAAGCTTTCTTT,CASSYHRTDKATEAFF
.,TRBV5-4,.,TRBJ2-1,TGTGCCAGCAGACGAACCGGGAGTATCAATGAGCAGTTCTTC,CASRRTGSINEQFF
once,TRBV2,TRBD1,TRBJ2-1,TGTGCCAGCAGCGGGCAGGGACAGGGGGCTCGGAATGAGCAGTTCTTC,CASSGQGQGARNEQFF
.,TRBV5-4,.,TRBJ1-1,TGTGCCAGCAGCTTGCAGGGCATGGCGAGGACTGAAGCTTTCTTT,CASSLQGMARTEAFF
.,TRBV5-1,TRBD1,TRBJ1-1,TGCGCCAGCAGCCCAGGACAGGGATCGTTCACTGAAGCTTTCTTT,CASSPGQGSFTEAFF
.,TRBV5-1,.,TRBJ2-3,TGCGCCAGCAGCTATGGAGAAGCAGATACGCAGTATTTT,CASSYGEADTQYF
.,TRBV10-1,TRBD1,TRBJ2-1,TGCGCCAGCAGTGTCGAGACCGGGACAGGGGGCTTTGAGCAGTTCTTC,CASSVETGTGGFEQFF
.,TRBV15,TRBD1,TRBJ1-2,TGTGCCACCGCCCGGGACAGGGACGGGCTGGGGGGCTACACCTTC,CATARDRDGLGGYTF
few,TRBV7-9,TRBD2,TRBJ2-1,TGTTCCAGCAGCTTAGGGCCCCGGGTAGCGGGGGCCCCGGCGGAGCAGTTCTTC,CSSSLGPRVAGAPAEQFF
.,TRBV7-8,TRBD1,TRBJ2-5,TGTGCCAGCAGCCGTCACAGGGGCCCCCAAGAGACCCAGTACTTC,CASSRHRGPQETQYF
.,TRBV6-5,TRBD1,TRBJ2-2,TGTGCCAGCATATTGGACAGGGGCACCGGGGAGCTGTTTTTT,CASILDRGTGELFF
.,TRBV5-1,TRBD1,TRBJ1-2,TGCGCCAGCAGCTTGGAGACAGGGGACTATAACTATGGCTACACCTTC,CASSLETGDYNYGYTF
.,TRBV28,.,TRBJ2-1,TGTGCCAGCAGGTTGGTGGATTCGGGCTACAATGAGCAGTTCTTC,CASRLVDSGYNEQFF
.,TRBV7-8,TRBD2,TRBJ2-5,TGTGCCAGCAGCTTAGAGGCGGGGGGGCTGGAGACCCAGTACTTC,CASSLEAGGLETQYF
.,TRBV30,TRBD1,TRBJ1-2,TGTGCCTGGAGTACACAGGGGAATCTTAGGGGCTACACCTTC,CAWSTQGNLRGYTF
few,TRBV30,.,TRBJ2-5,TGTGCCTGGAGTTCCTACCAGGGGAGAGAGACCCAGTACTTC,CAWSSYQGRETQYF
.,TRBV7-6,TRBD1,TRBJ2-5,TGTGCCAGCAGCCCCAGGACAGGGCAAGAGACCCAGTACTTC,CASSPRTGQETQYF
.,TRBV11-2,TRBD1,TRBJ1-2,TGTGCCAGCAGCTTAGACCGGGACAGTTCGGGAGGCTACACCTTC,CASSLDRDSSGGYTF
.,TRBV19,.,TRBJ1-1,TGTGCCAGTAGTATGGGGCTTTTTGGAAACACTGAAGCTTTCTTT,CASSMGLFGNTEAFF
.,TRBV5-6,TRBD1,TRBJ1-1,TGTGCCAGCAGCTTTGGGAGGACAGGGAGGAACACTGAAGCTTTCTTT,CASSFGRTGRNTEAFF
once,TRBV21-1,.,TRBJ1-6,TGTGCCAGCAGCCGGGGGGAAGGATCACCCCTCCACTTT,CASSRGEGSPLHF
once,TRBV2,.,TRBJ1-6,TGTGCCAGCGAGGCCAATTCACCCCTCCACTTT,CASEANSPLHF
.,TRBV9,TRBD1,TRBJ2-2,TGTGCCAGCAGCCCCGGGACAGGTTCGGACACCGGGGAGCTGTTTTTT,CASSPGTGSDTGELFF
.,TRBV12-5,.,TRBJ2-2,TGTGCTAGTGGTTTGAATACAGGGAGCACCGGGGAGCTGTTTTTT,CASGLNTGSTGELFF
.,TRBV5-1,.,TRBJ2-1,TGCGCCAGCAGCTTAGCCGCTATTGGGGCCTTATTTGGTGAGCAGTTCTTC,CASSLAAIGALFGEQFF
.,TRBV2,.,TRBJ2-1,TGTGCCAGCAGTGTAACAGGGAGAAAACTTGGCAATGAGCAGTTCTTC,CASSVTGRKLGNEQFF
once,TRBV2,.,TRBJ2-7,TGTGCCAGCAGTGCAGGAACGGCTGGCGAGCAGTACTTC,CASSAGTAGEQYF
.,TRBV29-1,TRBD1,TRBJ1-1,TGCAGCGTTGCCGGGACAGGGTACGCTGAAGCTTTCTTT,CSVAGTGYAEAFF
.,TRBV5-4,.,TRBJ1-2,TGTGCCAGCAGCTTGGGTCCCTCCTCTAACTATGGCTACACCTTC,CASSLGPSSNYGYTF
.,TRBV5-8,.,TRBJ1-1,TGTGCCAGCAGCTTTTTTCTACAGTGGGTCACTGAAGCTTTCTTT,CASSFFLQWVTEAFF
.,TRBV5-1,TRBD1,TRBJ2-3,TGCGCCAGCAGCTTGGCCCTTTCAACAGGGGGCACAGATACGCAGTATTTT,CASSLALSTGGTDTQYF
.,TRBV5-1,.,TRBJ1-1,TGCGCCAGCAGCTTGATGGCAGGGGCAGCTTTCTTT,CASSLMAGAAFF
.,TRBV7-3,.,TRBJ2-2,TGTGCCAGCAGCCGACGGGGGTCCGGGGAGCTGTTTTTT,CASSRRGSGELFF
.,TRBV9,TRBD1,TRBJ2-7,TGTGCCAGCAGCGTAGATACAGGGGGCGGCTACGAGCAGTACTTC,CASSVDTGGGYEQYF
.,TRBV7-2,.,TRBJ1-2,TGTGCCAGCAGCTTAGGAGTCGGAAGCCGGAGGACAGTCTATGGCTACACCTTC,CASSLGVGSRRTVYGYTF
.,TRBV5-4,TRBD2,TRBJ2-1,TGTGCCAGCAGCTTGGGCGGGGGGGCCGTTAGGGATGAGCAGTTCTTC,CASSLGGGAVRDEQFF
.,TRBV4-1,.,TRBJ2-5,TGCGCCAGCAGCCAAGGTCTACTAGTAGAGACCCAGTACTTC,CASSQGLLVETQYF
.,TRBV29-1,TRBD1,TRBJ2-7,TGCAGCGTTGAGTGGACAGGGACGGGCGAGCAGTACTTC,CSVEWTGTGEQYF
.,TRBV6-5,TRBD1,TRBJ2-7,TGTGCCAGCAGTTACGCCAGGGGGAAATACGAGCAGTACTTC,CASSYARGKYEQYF
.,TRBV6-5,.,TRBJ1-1,TGTGCCAGCAGTTACGCCAGGGCGAACACTGAAGCTTTCTTT,CASSYARANTEAFF
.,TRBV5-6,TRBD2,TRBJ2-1,TGTGCCAGCAGTTACACTAGCGGTCCTGGATTGAACGAGCAGTTCTTC,CASSYTSGPGLNEQFF
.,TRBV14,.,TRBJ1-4,TGTGCCAGCAGCCAATGGTCAGGGCTAAATGAAAAACTGTTTTTT,CASSQWSGLNEKLFF
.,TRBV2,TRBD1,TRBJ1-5,TGTGCCGGATCCGGGACAGGAACGGGTCAGCCCCAGCATTTT,CAGSGTGTGQPQHF
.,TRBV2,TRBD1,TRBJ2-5,TGTGCCAGCAGTGAGTGGACAGGGCCCGTGGAAGAGACCCAGTACTTC,CASSEWTGPVEETQYF
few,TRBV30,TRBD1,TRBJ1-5,TGTGCCTGGAGTGTACAGGGGGGGGGCAATCAGCCCCAGCATTTT,CAWSVQGGGNQPQHF
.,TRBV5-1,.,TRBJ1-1,TGCGCCAGCAGCTTGGACAGGGCTAACACTGAAGCTTTCTTT,CASSLDRANTEAFF
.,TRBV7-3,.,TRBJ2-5,TGTGCCAGCAGCCCTTCCAACGAGAGGGCGGAGACCCAGTACTTC,CASSPSNERAETQYF
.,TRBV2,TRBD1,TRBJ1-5,TGTGCCAGTCAACAGGGGCCAGGGCCCCAGCATTTT,CASQQGPGPQHF
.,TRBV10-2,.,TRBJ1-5,TGCGCCAGCAGTGAGTGGAGTCAGCCCCAGCATTTT,CASSEWSQPQHF
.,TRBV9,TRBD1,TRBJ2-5,TGTGCCAGCAGCGTAGAGGGACAGGGTGGAGAGACCCAGTACTTC,CASSVEGQGGETQYF
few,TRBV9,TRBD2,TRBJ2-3,TGTGCCAGCAGCTCGACTAGCGGGAGAGGGACAGATACGCAGTATTTT,CASSSTSGRGTDTQYF
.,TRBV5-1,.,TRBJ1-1,TGCGCCAGCAGTTCCCAGGTGAACACTGAAGCTTTCTTT,CASSSQVNTEAFF
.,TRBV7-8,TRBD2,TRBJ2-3,TGTGCCAGCAGCTTAGCGTCCCTAGCGGGCACAGATACGCAGTATTTT,CASSLASLAGTDTQYF
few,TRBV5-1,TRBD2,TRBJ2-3,TGCGCCAGCAGCCTAGCGGGGGCAGATACGCAGTATTTT,CASSLAGADTQYF
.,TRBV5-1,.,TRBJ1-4,TGCGCCAGCAGCTTGTTCCCTGCAACTAATGAAAAACTGTTTTTT,CASSLFPATNEKLFF